The T cell receptor (beta chain) described here comes from a study of metastatic and nonmetastatic thyroid tumors. Study information: Both malignant and benign thyroid patients supplied peripheral blood and tumor or nodule tissue samples, across which the repertoires of these patients were then compared.

Original analysis: The study built a papillary thyroid cancer distant-metastasis classifier from CDR3 differences across clinicopathological groups. With MiXCR, TCRdb reprocessed the PCR reads. The V and J calls and clone size come from TCRdb's table, not from the authors' own analysis. The sample has 30,000 to 40,000 clones; approximately 30% are singletons. This clone was detected ten times or more. Its antigen is not identified. Trimming removed 3 bases from V and 3 bases from J, with 12 bases in between. This CDR3 has 14 residues. The V gene's germline CDR1 is MNHEY and CDR2 SVGEGT. Prior to thyroid surgery, none of the patients had received any treatment. Study results and limitations: Reported TCR beta diversity, measured in blood and tumor, was significantly higher for malignant thyroid tumors than for benign nodules.

The chain uses TRBV6-2 or TRBV6-3 and TRBJ2-7; D is unclear. The sequencing sample was made of blood. The TCR sequence derives from a female donor with papillary thyroid cancer or a benign thyroid nodule (not recorded which). Some clones in this sample may be carry-over from other donors' samples. CDR3 in amino acids: CASSYGLDGYEQYF. CDR3 nucleotide sequence: TGTGCCAGCAGTTATGGGCTAGACGGCTACGAGCAGTACTTC.